The sequence of this T cell receptor beta chain was determined in a study of chemoradiotherapy in HPV16-positive cancers. About the study: A couple of HPV16-positive patients' cells yielded candidate HPV-specific clones and common motifs.

About this clone: What it recognizes is unknown.

Study results and limitations: For HPV16-positive patients, expanding HPV-responsive T cells associated with longer recurrence-free survival.

Data came from immunoSEQ multiplex PCR; TCRdb stores just in-frame clones and leaves some out. The table has 20,000 to 25,000 clones, 86% seen once. V was clipped by 4 bases and J by 2 bases, with 9 bases between them. This CDR3 comprises 13 residues. In germline, CDR1 is SGDLS, CDR2 YYNGEE. The V and J genes are TRBV9 and TRBJ2-5; D is perhaps TRBD1 (6 bases). The sample here was blood, taken from a patient who underwent chemoradiotherapy. This TCR was recovered from a human donor with HPV-associated anogenital cancer. The CDR3 sequence is CASSTQGQETQYF. For the CDR3, the DNA is TGTGCCAGCAGCACACAGGGTCAAGAGACCCAGTACTTC.